This T cell receptor beta chain was sequenced for a study of shared clonotypes between healthy human individuals. Across the study: Three plates each covered CD4 naive and memory; CD8 naive two, CD8 memory one.

Researchers partitioned CD4+ cells into CD45RA+ naive and CD45RA-negative memory subsets. The CDR3 totals 14 residues. Germline V CDR1 and CDR2: SNHLY, FYNNEI. With 5 bases clipped from V and 0 bases from J, the junction kept 2 bases outside the gene matches. Assay used: immunoSEQ multiplex PCR; TCRdb lists only in-frame clones, some missing. The sample lists around 2.3 million clones, more than 90% occurring once. The V and J genes are TRBV2 and TRBJ2-5; TRBD1 aligns across 8 bases. The TCR was taken from a man younger than 30 in good health. Source material: naive CD4+ T cells sorted from blood. Subset reported: CD45RA+ positively selected. The CDR3 here is CASSRDRNQETQYF. CDR3 bases: TGTGCCAGCAGTAGGGACAGGAACCAAGAGACCCAGTACTTC.